This passage covers 20 T cell receptor beta chains from one sample sequenced in a study of cytomegalovirus exposure and HLA in healthy donors. The PCR contained 60 Vbeta and 13 Jbeta primers. The table came from immunoSEQ multiplex PCR; TCRdb's copy has only in-frame clones and leaves some out. The sample shows some 120,000 clones, more than 70% of them seen only once. Sequencing was performed on PBMCs. The receptors were gathered from a young woman in good health and CMV-seropositive.

This clone has only a few counts. This rearrangement joins TRBV5-1 to TRBJ1-1; 10 bases agree with TRBD1. This CDR3 region has 14 residues. In germline, CDR1 is SGHRS, CDR2 YFSETQ. The junction had 6 bases not matched to a gene; V was cut back by 6 bases and J by 4 bases. The CDR3 is CASTRQGAVTEAFF. The CDR3 bases are TGCGCCAGCACCCGACAGGGGGCTGTCACTGAAGCTTTCTTT. The whole variable domain, filled in from reference TRBV5-1 and TRBJ1-1, reads KAGVTQTPRYLIKTRGQQVTLSCSPISGHRSVSWYQQTPGQGLQFLFEYFSETQRNKGNFPGRFSGRQFSNSRSEMNVSTLELGDSALYLCASTRQGAVTEAFFGQGTRLTVV.

The V call is TRBV10-3, the J call TRBJ1-1; 10 bases fit TRBD1. Germline V gene lookup returns CDR1 ENHRY and CDR2 SYGVKD. Germline trimming cut 5 bases from V and 0 bases from J; bases unmatched to any gene: 3. CDR3 length: 15 amino acids. The CDR3, as DNA: TGTGCCATCAGTATGGACAGGGGGATGAACACTGAAGCTTTCTTT. It is translated as CAISMDRGMNTEAFF.

The count of this clone is one. This sequence joins TRBV6-1 and TRBJ2-7, with D uncertain. The CDR3 length is 12 residues. Germline CDR1 is MNHNS and CDR2 is SASEGT. Trimming took 7 bases from V and 3 from J, leaving 10 bases between them. The CDR3 nucleotides read TGTGCCAGCACCGAGCTATACTACGAGCAGTACTTC. Translated, it gives CASTELYYEQYF.

As regards this clone: As the CDR3 is not closed by the conserved phenylalanine or tryptophan, this likely results from a read error. The gene calls are TRBV5-1 and TRBJ2-7; 10 bases align to TRBD1. With 2 bases clipped from V and 3 bases from J, the junction kept 2 bases outside the gene matches. Germline CDR1 and CDR2: SGHRS and YFSETQ. This CDR3 is built from 14 residues. The CDR3 region has the DNA TGCGCCAGCAGCTTCCGGGACAGGGGCTACGAGCAGTACCTC. The encoded protein is CASSFRDRGYEQYL.

CDR3 sequence reads: CASSYGTRAYEQYF. The CDR3 bases are TGTGCCAGCAGTTATGGGACACGCGCCTACGAGCAGTACTTC. The chain combines TRBV6-6 with TRBJ2-7; possible D gene TRBD1, 6 bases. Between the trimmed V and J ends, which lost 3 bases and 2 bases, there was a span of 11 bases. From germline, CDR1 is MNHNY and CDR2 SVGAGI (reference sequence). This CDR3 contains 14 residues.

Here the CDR3 reads CASSLGRGITGELFF. Written as DNA, the CDR3 is TGCGCCAGCAGCTTGGGCCGCGGGATCACCGGGGAGCTGTTTTTT. The V and J genes are TRBV5-1 and TRBJ2-2; D may be TRBD2 (6 bases). Germline CDR1 SGHRS, CDR2 YFSETQ. V lost 0 bases, J lost 4 bases, and 10 bases lay in between. This CDR3 is 15 amino acids long. The full variable domain, rest sourced from reference TRBV5-1 and TRBJ2-2, is KAGVTQTPRYLIKTRGQQVTLSCSPISGHRSVSWYQQTPGQGLQFLFEYFSETQRNKGNFPGRFSGRQFSNSRSEMNVSTLELGDSALYLCASSLGRGITGELFFGEGSRLTVL.

J is TRBJ1-5 and V is TRBV2, with D tentatively TRBD1 (5 bases). The CDR3 consists of 14 residues. The V end was cut by 6 bases, the J end by 11 bases, with 20 bases between. Germline values: CDR1 SNHLY, CDR2 FYNNEI. The CDR3 sequence is CASSARVDWTAQHF. The CDR3 bases are TGTGCCAGCAGCGCCAGGGTGGATTGGACGGCCCAGCATTTT.

This clone has just one count. The rearrangement links TRBV2 to TRBJ1-5; D uncertain. Germline lookup yields CDR1 SNHLY and CDR2 FYNNEI. There are 17 residues in the CDR3. The V end was cut by 7 bases, the J end by 3 bases, with 22 bases between. CDR3 sequence: CASTPTPKLQVNQPQHF. The CDR3 nucleotides are TGTGCCAGCACCCCTACCCCAAAGCTGCAGGTCAATCAGCCCCAGCATTTT.

This rearrangement joins TRBV7-3 to TRBJ1-2, with a tentative D call TRBD1 (5 bases). The CDR3 has 18 residues. The V end was cut by 5 bases, the J end by 6 bases, with 28 bases between. From germline, CDR1 is SGHTA and CDR2 FQGTGA. The CDR3 loop is CASSVPTGGTREGHGYTF. Written as DNA, the CDR3 is TGTGCCAGCAGCGTACCCACCGGCGGGACTAGGGAAGGGCATGGCTACACCTTC. Full variable domain (remainder filled in from reference TRBV7-3 and TRBJ1-2): GAGVSQTPSNKVTEKGKYVELRCDPISGHTALYWYRQSLGQGPEFLIYFQGTGAADDSGLPNDRFFAVRPEGSVSTLKIQRTERGDSAVYLCASSVPTGGTREGHGYTFGSGTRLTVV.

This clone occurred a few times. This chain joins TRBV30 and TRBJ1-6; 10 bases match TRBD1. The CDR3 totals 13 residues. Germline lookup yields CDR1 GTSNPN and CDR2 SVGIG (reference sequence). The V gene end was trimmed by 4 bases and the J gene end by 10 bases; junction bases not matched to a gene: 4. CDR3 sequence (DNA): TGTGCCTGGACCGGGACAGGGGTATCACCCCTCCACTTT. Translated, it gives CAWTGTGVSPLHF.

The chain's CDR3 is CASSKTGGDEKLFF. The CDR3 nucleotides are TGTGCCAGCAGCAAAACAGGGGGCGATGAAAAACTGTTTTTT. The chain combines TRBV13 with TRBJ1-4; 9 bases are a match to TRBD1. The CDR3 length is 14 residues. Germline V gene sequence: CDR1 PRHDT, CDR2 FYEKMQ (reference sequence). J lost 6 bases, V lost 5 bases, and 4 bases had no gene match. Full variable domain (missing parts from reference TRBV13 and TRBJ1-4): AAGVIQSPRHLIKEKRETATLKCYPIPRHDTVYWYQQGPGQDPQFLISFYEKMQSDKGSIPDRFSAQQFSDYHSELNMSSLELGDSALYFCASSKTGGDEKLFFGSGTQLSVL.

This clone was detected once. The V gene is TRBV19, the J gene TRBJ1-2, with TRBD1 matching 7 bases. The V and J ends lost 6 bases and 4 bases, in that order; junction bases with no gene match: 8. The V gene's germline CDR1 is LNHDA and CDR2 SQIVND (reference sequence). The CDR3 spans 14 residues. This CDR3 reads CASRTTGLGYGYTF. CDR3 bases: TGTGCCAGTAGGACGACAGGGTTGGGCTATGGCTACACCTTC.

The V gene is TRBV9, the J gene TRBJ1-1; D is unresolved. Trimming pared 0 bases from V and 8 bases from J, leaving 17 bases between. The V gene's germline CDR1 is SGDLS and CDR2 YYNGEE. The CDR3 length is 15 residues. CDR3 sequence: CASSVVPGAGAEAFF. CDR3 DNA: TGTGCCAGCAGCGTAGTTCCAGGCGCGGGTGCCGAAGCTTTCTTT.

V gene TRBV6-1 combines with J gene TRBJ2-1, with D unresolved. The CDR3 is 13 residues long. Germline V gene lookup returns CDR1 MNHNS and CDR2 SASEGT. V gave up 5 bases and J gave up 7 bases, with 12 bases separating them. The CDR3 protein is CASSFRFGNEQFF. The CDR3 coding sequence is TGTGCCAGCAGTTTCCGTTTCGGGAATGAGCAGTTCTTC.

The chain's CDR3 is CSVRGGQEETQYF. As DNA, the CDR3 is TGCAGCGTCCGAGGGGGACAGGAAGAGACCCAGTACTTC. This chain links TRBV29-1 with TRBJ2-5; 8 positions agree with TRBD1. Germline V CDR1 and CDR2: SQVTM, ANQGSEA. CDR3 length: 13 amino acids. J gave up 3 bases and V 6 bases, and 6 bases lay outside the gene matches.

This clone has just one count. V gene TRBV6-1 combines with J gene TRBJ2-5; 9 bases agree with TRBD2. Losses at the gene ends were 7 bases for V and 1 base for J; bases not matched to a gene: 7. Looked up from germline, CDR1 is MNHNS and CDR2 is SASEGT. The CDR3 loop spans 15 amino acids. The CDR3 is CASILAGVGQETQYF. Here the CDR3 DNA reads TGTGCCAGCATTTTAGCGGGAGTAGGCCAAGAGACCCAGTACTTC.

For the CDR3, the DNA is TGCAGCGTACGACAGGAAAGCGCCTATAATTCACCCCTCCACTTT. Residues: CSVRQESAYNSPLHF. The chain recombines TRBV29-1 with TRBJ1-6; D might be TRBD1 (6 bases). From germline, CDR1 is SQVTM and CDR2 ANQGSEA. The CDR3 extends over 15 amino acids. Trimming took 6 bases from V and 2 from J, leaving 14 bases between them. Using reference TRBV29-1 and TRBJ1-6 for the parts outside the CDR3, the full variable domain is SAVISQKPSRDICQRGTSLTIQCQVDSQVTMMFWYRQQPGQSLTLIATANQGSEATYESGFVIDKFPISRPNLTFSTLTVSNMSPEDSSIYLCSVRQESAYNSPLHFGNGTRLTVT.

V gene TRBV28 combines with J gene TRBJ1-1; 7 positions match TRBD1. The germline gives CDR1 MDHEN, CDR2 SYDVKM. This CDR3 is built from 13 residues. J was trimmed by 6 bases and V by 3 bases; bases with no gene match: 4. Here the CDR3 DNA reads TGTGCCAGCAGTTTGACAGGGCCCGCTGAAGCTTTCTTT. This translates into CASSLTGPAEAFF.

The chain is built from TRBV5-1 and TRBJ1-4; TRBD1 matches 8 bases. The length of the CDR3 is 16 residues. V lost 0 bases to trimming and J lost 6 bases; unmatched junction nucleotides: 7. Germline lookup yields CDR1 SGHRS and CDR2 YFSETQ. CDR3 sequence reads: CASSLATGTGYEKLFF. In DNA form, the CDR3 reads TGCGCCAGCAGCTTGGCAACCGGGACAGGATATGAAAAACTGTTTTTT.

The chain carries TRBV5-1 and TRBJ2-3; 9 bases align to TRBD2. The CDR3 totals 16 residues. Trimming cost V 4 bases and J 4 bases; bases outside gene matches: 10. Germline V CDR1 and CDR2: SGHRS, YFSETQ. The CDR3 sequence: CASSPGGRDTSDTQYF. In nucleotides, the CDR3 is TGCGCCAGCAGCCCCGGCGGGAGGGACACCTCAGATACGCAGTATTTT.